The 13 T cell receptor beta chains in this list originate from one sample, sequenced in a study of cytomegalovirus exposure and HLA in healthy donors. PCR amplification relied on 60 Vbeta primers (plus 13 Jbeta primers). TCRdb's copy holds only in-frame clones and misses some; the assay was immunoSEQ multiplex PCR. The profile covers 180,000 or so clones, with about 75% appearing a single time and around 7.7% taken by the ten largest. Sequenced material: PBMCs. All receptors come from a middle-aged woman in good health and CMV-seropositive.

The chain recombines TRBV13 with TRBJ1-4; no clear D. The germline V gene encodes CDR1 PRHDT and CDR2 FYEKMQ (reference sequence). With 5 bases removed from V and 5 bases from J, the gap between germline ends came to 12 bases. This CDR3 has 14 residues. The CDR3 is CASSVWRSNEKLFF. Here the CDR3 DNA reads TGTGCCAGCAGCGTCTGGCGGTCGAATGAAAAACTGTTTTTT.

In its sample, this clone was seen once. The chain recombines TRBV4-2 with TRBJ2-3; D not certain. Looked up from germline, CDR1 is LGHNA and CDR2 is YNFKEQ. The CDR3 has 14 residues. Trimming stripped 1 base from V and 2 bases from J, with 7 bases between. This CDR3 reads CASSQAISTDTQYF. As DNA, the CDR3 is TGTGCCAGCAGCCAAGCTATTTCCACAGATACGCAGTATTTT.

The CDR3 DNA sequence: TGTGCTTCCGGAGGGAGACTATACGAGCAGTACTTC. Translated, it gives CASGGRLYEQYF. The J gene is TRBJ2-7, the V gene TRBV28; possible D gene TRBD2, 6 bases. Germline lookup yields CDR1 MDHEN and CDR2 SYDVKM. The CDR3 contains 12 residues.

This clone was recorded only once. V usage is TRBV19 and J usage is TRBJ2-4; 7 nucleotides agree with TRBD2. V gave up 5 bases and J gave up 0 bases; unmatched junction bases: 10. Germline V gives CDR1 LNHDA, CDR2 SQIVND (reference sequence). The CDR3 has 17 residues. The DNA of the CDR3 is TGTGCCAGTAGTTTGGGCGGGGTAGCGGGAGCCAAAAACATTCAGTACTTC. Residues: CASSLGGVAGAKNIQYF.

Concerning this clone: The sample has other DNA sequences that encode this CDR3 too. The rearrangement links TRBV28 to TRBJ1-2, with unresolved D. The CDR3 spans 11 residues. CDR1 is MDHEN, CDR2 SYDVKM, per germline. Trimming removed 4 bases at V and 3 bases at J, with 3 bases between. CDR3 amino acids: CASSSYYGYTF. Written as DNA, the CDR3 is TGTGCCAGCAGTTCATACTATGGCTACACCTTC.

The chain carries TRBV9 and TRBJ2-2; no clear D gene. V gave up 2 bases and J gave up 6 bases, with 11 bases separating them. Germline-derived CDR1 and CDR2 are SGDLS and YYNGEE. The CDR3 extends over 14 amino acids. The CDR3 loop reads CASSVLAVAGELFF. CDR3 sequence (DNA): TGTGCCAGCAGCGTCTTGGCGGTTGCCGGGGAGCTGTTTTTT.

This clone was picked up a small number of times. The genes are TRBV2 and TRBJ1-2, with a possible D match to TRBD1 (6 bases). CDR1 SNHLY and CDR2 FYNNEI come from the germline V gene. V lost 6 bases to trimming and J lost 2 bases, with 19 bases between them. The CDR3 is 16 residues long. CDR3 nucleotides: TGTGCCAGCAGGGGGCCTCAGGGGCAGTTGAACTATGGCTACACCTTC. This encodes CASRGPQGQLNYGYTF.

The chain uses TRBV28 and TRBJ1-2, with D unclear. Germline CDR1 reads MDHEN; CDR2 reads SYDVKM. The CDR3 is 13 amino acids. Trimming left V 7 bases short and J 8 bases short, with 17 bases between. The CDR3 DNA reads as TGTGCCAGCATTGGCGGGGTCCCTTGCGGCTACACCTTC. Its translation is CASIGGVPCGYTF.

This chain connects TRBV4-3 to TRBJ2-3, with 14 bases that match TRBD2. Per germline, CDR1 LGHNA and CDR2 YSLEER. This CDR3 has 18 residues. With 0 bases clipped from V and 6 bases from J, the junction kept 8 bases outside the gene matches. CDR3 nucleotide sequence: TGCGCCAGCAGCCAAGATTGGAGACTAGCGGGAGGGTTGGATACGCAGTATTTT. Its protein product is CASSQDWRLAGGLDTQYF.

The rearrangement links TRBV2 to TRBJ2-5; 11 nucleotides align to TRBD1. The CDR3 is made up of 14 amino acids. J lost 5 bases, V lost 8 bases, and 7 bases had no gene match. Germline CDR1 is SNHLY and CDR2 is FYNNEI. The CDR3 coding sequence is TGTGCCAGCGGATGGACAGGGGGCGGGGAGACCCAGTACTTC. Its translation: CASGWTGGGETQYF. The full variable domain, with the rest looked up from reference TRBV2 and TRBJ2-5, is EPEVTQTPSHQVTQMGQEVILRCVPISNHLYFYWYRQILGQKVEFLVSFYNNEISEKSEIFDDQFSVERPDGSNFTLKIRSTKLEDSAMYFCASGWTGGGETQYFGPGTRLLVL.

The rearrangement joins TRBV29-1 to TRBJ2-7; TRBD2 is a possible D gene (6 bases). Germline CDR1 SQVTM, CDR2 ANQGSEA. The CDR3 consists of 14 residues. V dropped 6 bases and J dropped 2 bases, with 17 bases sitting between them. CDR3 sequence: CSVTGLQDTYEQYF. In nucleotides, the CDR3 is TGCAGCGTGACGGGACTCCAGGATACCTACGAGCAGTACTTC.

V gene TRBV18 combines with J gene TRBJ2-1, with D tentatively TRBD1 (5 bases). This CDR3 comprises 14 residues. Trimming cost V 3 bases and J 4 bases, with 10 bases left between them. The germline V gene has CDR1 KGHSH and CDR2 LQKENI. CDR3 nucleotide sequence: TGTGCCAGCTCACCGGGGCAAACGTACAATGAGCAGTTCTTC. Residues: CASSPGQTYNEQFF.

The genes are TRBV7-2 and TRBJ2-7, with a tentative D call TRBD2 (5 bases). Germline V gene lookup returns CDR1 SGHTA and CDR2 FQGNSA. This CDR3 is built from 16 residues. V lost 2 bases to trimming and J lost 6 bases, with 20 bases between them. CDR3 coding DNA: TGTGCCAGCAGCTTAAATGCGGGTTCTTTGGCAGTCGAGCAGTACTTC. This gives the protein CASSLNAGSLAVEQYF.